Below are 16 T cell receptor beta chains sequenced from a single sample in a study of shared clonotypes between healthy human individuals. Only in-frame clones appear in the TCRdb table, and some are missing; sequencing was by immunoSEQ multiplex PCR. The table includes around 2.1 million clones, roughly 95% detected once. Sequenced: naive CD4+ T cells sorted from blood. Sample subset: CD45RA+ positively selected. Every receptor here comes from a man between 18 and 29 years old in good health.

The chain is built from TRBV7-2 and TRBJ2-1; 7 bases fit TRBD2. The V gene end was trimmed by 7 bases and the J gene end by 7 bases; junction bases not matched to a gene: 10. CDR1 is SGHTA, CDR2 FQGNSA, per germline. The CDR3 runs to 14 residues. The CDR3 loop reads CASTMTSFSNEQFF. The DNA for the CDR3 is TGTGCCAGCACCATGACTAGCTTTAGTAATGAGCAGTTCTTC.

V usage is TRBV5-4 and J usage is TRBJ2-1; 14 bases line up with TRBD2. The V gene's germline CDR1 is SGHNT and CDR2 YYREEE (reference sequence). The CDR3 runs 16 residues. The V and J ends lost 4 bases and 3 bases, in that order; junction bases with no gene match: 3. CDR3 in DNA: TGTGCCAGCAGCGGAGGGACTAGCGGGGGCTACAATGAGCAGTTCTTC. Translating it yields CASSGGTSGGYNEQFF. Based on the CDR3 plus reference TRBV5-4 and TRBJ2-1, the full variable domain is ETGVTQSPTHLIKTRGQQVTLRCSSQSGHNTVSWYQQALGQGPQFIFQYYREEENGRGNFPPRFSGLQFPNYSSELNVNALELDDSALYLCASSGGTSGGYNEQFFGPGTRLTVL.

The chain joins TRBV4-3 to TRBJ2-5; D possibly corresponds to TRBD1 (6 bases). The V gene's germline CDR1 is LGHNA and CDR2 YSLEER. CDR3 length: 15 residues. V lost 1 base and J lost 2, with 11 bases in between. The CDR3 spells CASSQARQGQETQYF. CDR3 nucleotide sequence: TGCGCCAGCAGCCAAGCGAGGCAGGGGCAAGAGACCCAGTACTTC.

The gene calls are TRBV7-6 and TRBJ1-1, with D possibly matching TRBD1 (6 bases). The germline V gene encodes CDR1 SGHVS and CDR2 FNYEAQ. The length of the CDR3 is 14 residues. V was trimmed by 8 bases and J by 4 bases, leaving 17 bases between them. CDR3 amino acids: CASRPGGQFTEAFF. The DNA of the CDR3 is TGTGCCAGCCGACCGGGGGGGCAATTCACTGAAGCTTTCTTT.

The V and J genes are TRBV7-8 and TRBJ2-7, with no clear D. From germline, CDR1 is SGHVS and CDR2 FQNEAQ. V lost 2 bases, J lost 4 bases, and 12 bases lay in between. This CDR3 is built from 14 residues. The CDR3 sequence is CASSLNPQFYEQYF. CDR3 sequence (DNA): TGTGCCAGCAGCTTAAATCCGCAGTTTTACGAGCAGTACTTC.

V gene TRBV18 combines with J gene TRBJ1-1, with D unclear. The CDR3 runs 17 residues. Trimming cost V 0 bases and J 0 bases, with 14 bases left between them. The V gene's germline CDR1 is KGHSH and CDR2 LQKENI. The CDR3 here is CASSPPESGKLNTEAFF. The CDR3 DNA reads TGTGCCAGCTCACCACCAGAAAGCGGGAAGCTGAACACTGAAGCTTTCTTT.

In its sample, this clone was seen once. The chain links TRBV27 to TRBJ1-1; 7 bases match TRBD1. The J segment lost 0 bases and the V segment lost 1 base, leaving 5 bases of the junction unmatched. In germline, CDR1 is MNHEY, CDR2 SMNVEV (reference sequence). The CDR3 runs to 16 residues. CDR3 in DNA: TGTGCCAGCAGTTTATTAACAGGGGCTATGAACACTGAAGCTTTCTTT. This translates into CASSLLTGAMNTEAFF.

The rearrangement links TRBV4-3 to TRBJ2-5; a weak D match, TRBD1 (6 bases). Germline lookup yields CDR1 LGHNA and CDR2 YSLEER. The ends were cut back, 4 bases at V and 5 bases at J, with 14 bases in the middle. This CDR3 has 14 amino acids. CDR3 in amino acids: CASSPAWQGETQYF. CDR3 sequence (DNA): TGCGCCAGCAGCCCGGCCTGGCAGGGGGAGACCCAGTACTTC.

The V and J genes are TRBV11-2 and TRBJ1-5; D perhaps matches TRBD1 (6 bases). Trimming stripped 0 bases from V and 5 bases from J, with 11 bases between. Per the germline V gene, CDR1 is SGHAT and CDR2 is FQNNGV. The CDR3 loop spans 15 amino acids. The CDR3 loop is CASSLEGDIYQPQHF. CDR3 DNA: TGTGCCAGCAGCTTAGAGGGGGACATCTATCAGCCCCAGCATTTT.

This chain links TRBV2 with TRBJ2-7, with TRBD2 identical over 9 bases. This CDR3 has 13 residues. Germline trimming cut 6 bases from V and 5 bases from J; bases unmatched to any gene: 5. The germline V gene encodes CDR1 SNHLY and CDR2 FYNNEI. The CDR3 DNA reads TGTGCCAGCAGAGCTAGCGGGACACACGAGCAGTACTTC. This sequence encodes CASRASGTHEQYF.

A remark on this clone: The same CDR3 also results from other DNA sequences found in this sample. Written as DNA, the CDR3 is TGTGCCAGCAGCTTAGTCGGGACTAGTAGCTCCTACGAGCAGTACTTC. It specifies CASSLVGTSSSYEQYF. The rearrangement uses TRBV7-2 and TRBJ2-7; TRBD2 matches 8 bases. CDR1 is SGHTA, CDR2 FQGNSA, per germline. The junction had 5 bases not matched to a gene; V was cut back by 1 base and J by 0 bases. CDR3 length: 16 amino acids.

This chain uses TRBV5-1 with TRBJ1-4; 10 positions agree with TRBD1. Germline CDR1 reads SGHRS; CDR2 reads YFSETQ. V lost 4 bases to trimming and J lost 7 bases; unmatched junction nucleotides: 7. The CDR3 runs 15 residues. The CDR3 reads CASSAPGQGTEKLFF. DNA of the CDR3: TGCGCCAGCAGCGCACCGGGACAGGGGACTGAAAAACTGTTTTTT.

V and J are TRBV2 and TRBJ2-5; tentatively, D is TRBD2 (5 bases). CDR3 length: 14 amino acids. The germline CDR1 and CDR2 sequences are SNHLY and FYNNEI. V lost 5 bases, J lost 0 bases, and 10 bases lay in between. Written as DNA, the CDR3 is TGTGCCAGCAGTTCACTAGGATACCAAGAGACCCAGTACTTC. Encoded protein: CASSSLGYQETQYF.

Details on this clone: The sample contains more than one DNA sequence encoding this CDR3. The gene calls are TRBV6-5 and TRBJ1-6, with unresolved D. This CDR3 has 15 residues. Germline V CDR1 and CDR2: MNHEY, SVGAGI. Trimming removed 2 bases at V and 0 bases at J, with 5 bases between. The CDR3 loop is CASSYGSSYNSPLHF. The CDR3 nucleotides read TGTGCCAGCAGTTACGGGAGCTCCTATAATTCACCCCTCCACTTT.

The chain joins TRBV6-4 to TRBJ1-5, with unresolved D. This CDR3 is built from 13 residues. Trimming shortened V by 5 bases and J by 0 bases, and 5 bases separated the two germline ends. CDR1 is MRHNA and CDR2 is SNTAGT in the germline V gene. CDR3 sequence: CASSLDSNQPQHF. The CDR3 DNA follows: TGTGCCAGCAGTTTAGATAGCAATCAGCCCCAGCATTTT.

V usage is TRBV4-1 and J usage is TRBJ2-7; TRBD2 matches at 9 bases. Per germline, CDR1 MGHRA and CDR2 YSYEKL. The CDR3 is made up of 16 amino acids. Unmatched junction bases numbered 6, after V lost 3 bases and J lost 0 bases. This chain's CDR3 is CASSQISGGSSYEQYF. The CDR3 region has the DNA TGCGCCAGCAGCCAGATTAGCGGGGGAAGCTCCTACGAGCAGTACTTC.